These T cell receptor beta chains were read from a single sample in a study of regulatory dendritic cells for organ transplantation. Generated by immunoSEQ multiplex PCR, the TCRdb table keeps only in-frame clones and is missing some. The repertoire holds over 20,000 clones, 70% to 80% seen once, with less than 0.95% in the top ten. Material: memory CD4+ T cells from blood. The receptors were sampled from a human donor in good health. CDR3s include the opening cysteine and the closing phenylalanine or tryptophan. D genes are given only for firm matches. Clone size, where shown, is once, few, many, or a class for clones that have expanded.

TRBV7-9	TRBD1	.	TRBJ2-1	TGTGCCAGCAGCTCGGGACAGGGAACCTACAATGAGCAGTTCTTC	CASSSGQGTYNEQFF
TRBV7-2	.	.	TRBJ1-3	TGTGCCAGCAGCTTAGCAGGGAGTGGAAACACCATATATTTT	CASSLAGSGNTIYF
TRBV13	TRBD1	.	TRBJ1-6	TGTGCCAGCAGCTTAGCCCTCGGGACAGGGAGTAATTCACCCCTCCACTTT	CASSLALGTGSNSPLHF
TRBV7-9	.	.	TRBJ2-2	TGTGCCAGCAGCCGTATTGAGGGCGACGGGGAGCTGTTTTTT	CASSRIEGDGELFF
TRBV19	TRBD1	once	TRBJ2-1	TGTGCCAGTAGGGACAGGGTCATGGTAAATGAGCAGTTCTTC	CASRDRVMVNEQFF
TRBV29-1	.	.	TRBJ2-3	TGCAGCGTTCCTTTCCGACTCGGAGATACGCAGTATTTT	CSVPFRLGDTQYF
TRBV11-3	TRBD2	.	TRBJ2-1	TGTGCCAGCAGCTTAGATATTAGCGGGGCAAGCAATGAGCAGTTCTTC	CASSLDISGASNEQFF
TRBV14	.	few	TRBJ1-4	TGTGCCAGCAGCCAAGTGACATCAACTAATGAAAAACTGTTTTTT	CASSQVTSTNEKLFF
TRBV6-5	.	.	TRBJ1-4	TGTGCCATTTACGACAGGACTAATGAAAAACTGTTTTTT	CAIYDRTNEKLFF
TRBV6-6	TRBD1	.	TRBJ1-2	TGTGCCAGCAGTCTAACTACAGGGGGCGGCTATGGCTACACCTTC	CASSLTTGGGYGYTF
TRBV18	.	.	TRBJ1-1	TGTGCCAGCTCGGCCCTCCAGGGAAGACGGAACACTGAAGCTTTCTTT	CASSALQGRRNTEAFF
TRBV5-1	TRBD1	.	TRBJ1-3	TGCGCCAGCAGCCCTACCTCCGGGACAGGTGGAAACACCATATATTTT	CASSPTSGTGGNTIYF
TRBV5-1	.	few	TRBJ2-1	TGCGCCAGCAGCTTCGGGTTGGGGGGGGCCCACAATGAGCAGTTCTTC	CASSFGLGGAHNEQFF
TRBV20-1	.	few	TRBJ1-1	TGCAGTGCTAGAGGAAACAGAGAAGCTTTCTTT	CSARGNREAFF
TRBV19	.	few	TRBJ2-3	TGTGCCAGTAGTATAGTAGATTCTAGATCCAATACGCAGTATTTT	CASSIVDSRSNTQYF
TRBV11-2	.	.	TRBJ2-7	TGTGCCAGCAGCTTTACGTTGGCTTCTCCGTACGAGCAGTACTTC	CASSFTLASPYEQYF
TRBV5-1	.	.	TRBJ1-3	TGCGCCAGCAGCTTGGAATATGGGGGGGCGGCTGGAAACACCATATATTTT	CASSLEYGGAAGNTIYF
TRBV27	TRBD1	.	TRBJ1-2	TGTGCCAGTTCCTACACCGGGACAGGGAGATCCTATGGCTACACCTTC	CASSYTGTGRSYGYTF
TRBV5-6	TRBD1	.	TRBJ1-4	TGTGCCAGCAGCGCCCTGACAGGGGGCAGGGAAAAACTGTTTTTT	CASSALTGGREKLFF
TRBV7-8	.	.	TRBJ2-7	TGTGCCAGCAGCTTAGGACATTCCTCCTACGAGCAGTACTTC	CASSLGHSSYEQYF
TRBV7-9	.	.	TRBJ1-3	TGTGCCAGCAGCCGACTTGGAAACACCATATATTTT	CASSRLGNTIYF
TRBV27	TRBD1	few	TRBJ1-2	TGTGCCAGCAGTCTCCGGGACAGGGGGGATGGCTACACCTTC	CASSLRDRGDGYTF
TRBV29-1	TRBD2	.	TRBJ2-3	TGCAGCGTTAGGCTGGCGGGGGTTTCCACAGATACGCAGTATTTT	CSVRLAGVSTDTQYF
TRBV5-1	TRBD1	.	TRBJ1-1	TGCGCCAGCAGCCCTGGAGGGACAGCATCTATGAACACTGAAGCTTTCTTT	CASSPGGTASMNTEAFF
TRBV4-3	.	.	TRBJ2-5	TGCGCCAGCAGCCAAGGCAGTGGACTAAACCAAGAGACCCAGTACTTC	CASSQGSGLNQETQYF
TRBV7-2	.	.	TRBJ1-2	TGTGCCAGCAGCCCTTTCTCGACAGGCGCCTATGGCTACACCTTC	CASSPFSTGAYGYTF
TRBV29-1	TRBD1	.	TRBJ1-2	TGCAGCGCAGACAGGGGTGATGGCTACACCTTC	CSADRGDGYTF
TRBV7-9	.	once	TRBJ1-1	TGTGCCAGCAGCTTACGGGACACAACTGAAGCTTTCTTT	CASSLRDTTEAFF
TRBV11-3	.	.	TRBJ2-3	TGTGCCAGCAGCTTCGACAGAGATACGCAGTATTTT	CASSFDRDTQYF
TRBV5-5	TRBD1	few	TRBJ1-6	TGTGCCAGCAGCTTCTGGGACAGCTCCTATAATTCACCCCTCCACTTT	CASSFWDSSYNSPLHF
TRBV7-2	TRBD2	.	TRBJ2-3	TGTGCCAGCAGCTTAGAAGCGGGGGGTCGCACAGATACGCAGTATTTT	CASSLEAGGRTDTQYF
TRBV19	.	.	TRBJ2-1	TGTGCCAGTAGTGTTGGGGGGGCGGGGAGCTCCTACAATGAGCAGTTCTTC	CASSVGGAGSSYNEQFF
TRBV6-6	.	.	TRBJ2-2	TGTGCCAGCTGTAGTAACAGGAACACCGGGGAGCTGTTTTTT	CASCSNRNTGELFF
TRBV4-1	.	.	TRBJ1-5	TGCGCCAGCAGCCAAGATGGGGGGATAGGCAATCAGCCCCAGCATTTT	CASSQDGGIGNQPQHF
TRBV18	.	.	TRBJ1-1	TGTGCCAGCTCACCACCGCGGGGGGAAGGCACTGAAGCTTTCTTT	CASSPPRGEGTEAFF
TRBV9	TRBD1	few	TRBJ1-1	TGTGCCAGCAGCGCTACAGGGGTTGGGACTGAAGCTTTCTTT	CASSATGVGTEAFF
TRBV29-1	TRBD1	.	TRBJ1-3	TGCAGCGTTAGACAGGGCGCCTCTGGAAACACCATATATTTT	CSVRQGASGNTIYF
TRBV10-2	TRBD1	.	TRBJ2-2	TGCGCCAGCAGACATGGACAGGTAGTATTCTCCGGGGAGCTGTTTTTT	CASRHGQVVFSGELFF
TRBV7-8	.	.	TRBJ2-7	TGTGCCAGCAGCGGGGGACAGGGACTAGTCGGACAGTACTTC	CASSGGQGLVGQYF
TRBV5-1	TRBD1	.	TRBJ2-5	TGCGCCAGCAGCCCCGACAGGGGCCACGAGACCCAGTACTTC	CASSPDRGHETQYF
TRBV5-4	.	.	TRBJ1-2	TGTGCCAGCAGCCACGGGACTCCCTGGGGCTACACCTTC	CASSHGTPWGYTF
TRBV5-5	TRBD1	.	TRBJ2-3	TGTGCCAGCAGCTTGGAGATTTTGGGGACAGGGCAAGATACGCAGTATTTT	CASSLEILGTGQDTQYF
TRBV14	.	.	TRBJ2-7	TGTGCCAGCAGTTGGGGAGGCTACGAGCAGTACTTC	CASSWGGYEQYF
TRBV5-5	TRBD1	.	TRBJ2-7	TGTGCCAGCAGCCCGGCTCCGGGACAGGGGAACGAGCAGTACTTC	CASSPAPGQGNEQYF
TRBV6-5	.	.	TRBJ1-1	TGTGCCAGCAGCCCTACAGGGAAGAACACTGAAGCTTTCTTT	CASSPTGKNTEAFF
TRBV9	TRBD1	.	TRBJ2-3	TGTGCCAGCAGCGTAGGGCCAGGGGGCCCAGATACGCAGTATTTT	CASSVGPGGPDTQYF
TRBV2	TRBD1	few	TRBJ1-1	TGTGCCAGCGAAGGACAGGCGAACACTGAAGCTTTCTTT	CASEGQANTEAFF
TRBV6-6	TRBD1	.	TRBJ1-4	TGTGCCAGCACAACCGGGACAGGGCCTGAAAAACTGTTTTTT	CASTTGTGPEKLFF
TRBV6-1	TRBD2	.	TRBJ2-5	TGTGCCAGCAGTGCACGGACTAGCCGGGAGACCCAGTACTTC	CASSARTSRETQYF
TRBV7-2	TRBD2	.	TRBJ2-5	TGTGCCAGCAGCCTGGGAAGCGGGGGGGCAGAGACCCAGTACTTC	CASSLGSGGAETQYF
TRBV7-9	.	few	TRBJ1-2	TGTGCCAGCAGCCAAGGCTCGGGTAACTATGGCTACACCTTC	CASSQGSGNYGYTF